These 9 T cell receptor beta chains were sequenced from one sample in a study of cytomegalovirus exposure and HLA in healthy donors. Both 60 Vbeta primers and 13 Jbeta primers went into the PCR. The repertoire was sequenced with immunoSEQ multiplex PCR; TCRdb's copy has only in-frame clones and lacks some. The table has 150,000 or so clones, about four fifths seen once; the top ten hold about 2.6%. The sample was PBMCs. The receptors come from a young man in good health and CMV-seronegative.

This rearrangement joins TRBV18 to TRBJ2-7; D may be TRBD1 (6 bases). V lost 3 bases, J lost 0 bases, and 9 bases lay in between. Germline assignment: CDR1 KGHSH and CDR2 LQKENI. This CDR3 is built from 14 residues. In nucleotides, the CDR3 is TGTGCCAGCTCACCGAGACAGGACTCCTACGAGCAGTACGTC. Translating gives CASSPRQDSYEQYV.

Regarding this clone: At one end, the junction sequence differs from germline, possibly due to a read error. Other nucleotide sequences from this sample produce the same CDR3. J is TRBJ1-5 and V is TRBV6-1; D is perhaps TRBD1 (5 bases). The length of the CDR3 is 16 residues. Germline V gives CDR1 MNHNS, CDR2 SASEGT. Written as DNA, the CDR3 is TGCGCCAGCAGTGAAATCTCGGGCAGGGCTTGGCAGCCCCAGCATTTT. The encoded protein is CASSEISGRAWQPQHF.

The chain carries TRBV30 and TRBJ2-5; TRBD2 is a possible D gene (5 bases). Trimming stripped 1 base from V and 5 bases from J, with 20 bases between. Looked up from germline, CDR1 is GTSNPN and CDR2 is SVGIG (reference sequence). The CDR3 sequence is 16 residues long. The CDR3 region has the DNA TGTGCCTGGAGTGGGGGTATAGGGAAAAGAGGGGAGACCCAGTACTTC. Protein product: CAWSGGIGKRGETQYF.

The rearrangement joins TRBV6-5 to TRBJ1-2, with D maybe TRBD1 (5 bases). V lost 6 bases and J lost 8, with 13 bases in between. This CDR3 spans 12 amino acids. Germline assignment: CDR1 MNHEY and CDR2 SVGAGI. In DNA form, the CDR3 reads TGTGCCAGCAGCGAGCGGGGCGGGGGCTACACCTTC. Translating it yields CASSERGGGYTF.

V and J are TRBV19 and TRBJ2-7; TRBD2 might be the D (7 bases). Germline values: CDR1 LNHDA, CDR2 SQIVND (reference sequence). Trimming shortened V by 6 bases and J by 2 bases, and 17 bases separated the two germline ends. The CDR3 totals 15 residues. The CDR3: CASSQKGGGAYEQYV. DNA for the CDR3: TGTGCCAGTAGCCAAAAAGGGGGAGGGGCCTACGAGCAGTACGTC.

The gene calls are TRBV29-1 and TRBJ1-2, with 7 bases matching TRBD1. Looked up from germline, CDR1 is SQVTM and CDR2 is ANQGSEA. With 3 bases clipped from V and 4 bases from J, the junction kept 5 bases outside the gene matches. CDR3 length equals 13 residues. CDR3 sequence (DNA): TGCAGCGTTGAGACAGGGTCAGGCTATGGCTACACCTTC. As protein: CSVETGSGYGYTF.

This chain joins TRBV5-1 and TRBJ2-7, with TRBD2 identical over 15 bases. The CDR3 consists of 17 residues. V lost 0 bases and J lost 1; bases outside the gene matches: 2. The germline CDR1 and CDR2 sequences are SGHRS and YFSETQ. CDR3 loop: CASSLGGLAGGSYEQYF. In DNA, the CDR3 is TGCGCCAGCAGCTTGGGGGGACTAGCGGGGGGTTCCTACGAGCAGTACTTC.

A single count supports this clone. The J gene is TRBJ2-2, the V gene TRBV4-2, with 7 bases that match TRBD1. Trimming removed 5 bases from V and 6 bases from J; junction bases left unmatched: 12. Germline V CDR1 and CDR2: LGHNA, YNFKEQ. The CDR3 is made up of 16 amino acids. CDR3 in DNA: TGTGCCAGCAGCAACACGGGACAGACAACCCCCGGGGAGCTGTTTTTT. It is translated as CASSNTGQTTPGELFF.

The chain's CDR3 is CASSDQPYWTGGNTEAFF. DNA of the CDR3: TGTGCCAGCAGTGACCAACCCTATTGGACAGGCGGGAACACTGAAGCTTTCTTT. The J gene is TRBJ1-1, the V gene TRBV6-4; 7 nucleotides line up with TRBD1. V shed 2 bases and J 1 base; nucleotides not matched to a gene: 13. The CDR3 consists of 18 residues. From germline, CDR1 is MRHNA and CDR2 SNTAGT.